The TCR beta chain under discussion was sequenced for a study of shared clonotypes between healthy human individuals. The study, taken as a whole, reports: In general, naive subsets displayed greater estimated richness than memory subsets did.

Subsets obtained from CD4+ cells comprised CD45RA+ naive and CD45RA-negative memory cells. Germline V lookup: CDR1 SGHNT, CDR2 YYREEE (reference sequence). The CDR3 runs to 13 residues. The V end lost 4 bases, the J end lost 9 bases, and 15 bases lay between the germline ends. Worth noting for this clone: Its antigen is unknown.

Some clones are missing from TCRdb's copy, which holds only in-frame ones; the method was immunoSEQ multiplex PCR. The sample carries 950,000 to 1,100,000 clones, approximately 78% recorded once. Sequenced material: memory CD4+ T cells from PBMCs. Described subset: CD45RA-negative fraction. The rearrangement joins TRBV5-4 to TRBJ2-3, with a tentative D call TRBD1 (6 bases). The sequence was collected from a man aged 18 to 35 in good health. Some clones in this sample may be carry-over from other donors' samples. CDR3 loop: CASSLLGAGTQYF. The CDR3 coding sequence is TGTGCCAGCAGCCTTTTGGGGGCAGGGACGCAGTATTTT. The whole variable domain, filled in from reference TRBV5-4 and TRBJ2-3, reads ETGVTQSPTHLIKTRGQQVTLRCSSQSGHNTVSWYQQALGQGPQFIFQYYREEENGRGNFPPRFSGLQFPNYSSELNVNALELDDSALYLCASSLLGAGTQYFGPGTRLTVL.